These 11 T cell receptor beta chains originate from one sample sequenced in a study of shared clonotypes between healthy human individuals. The protocol was immunoSEQ multiplex PCR, while the TCRdb copy is restricted to in-frame clones and leaves out a portion. The sample yields 2 million to 2.5 million clones, approximately 94% seen once. Sequences were obtained from naive CD4+ T cells sorted from blood. Stated subset: CD45RA+ positively selected. These TCRs come from a man between 18 and 29 years old in good health.

This chain links TRBV11-2 with TRBJ1-5; D not resolved. The V and J ends lost 1 base and 0 bases respectively, with 16 bases between them. The CDR3 loop spans 18 amino acids. Germline assignment: CDR1 SGHAT and CDR2 FQNNGV. The CDR3 reads CASSLVPDEHYSNQPQHF. In nucleotides, the CDR3 is TGTGCCAGCAGCTTAGTGCCAGATGAGCATTATAGCAATCAGCCCCAGCATTTT.

The J gene is TRBJ1-1, the V gene TRBV7-2; D not resolved. The CDR3 has 15 amino acids. Germline V gene sequence: CDR1 SGHTA, CDR2 FQGNSA. V lost 3 bases and J lost 0, with 11 bases in between. CDR3 DNA: TGTGCCAGCAGCTTTTTTTCCGGGGTGAACACTGAAGCTTTCTTT. Protein: CASSFFSGVNTEAFF.

The V gene is TRBV28, the J gene TRBJ2-7; tentative D call: TRBD2 (6 bases). The germline V and J ends were trimmed by 6 bases and 2 bases, with 14 bases remaining between them. CDR1 and CDR2 from the germline V gene are MDHEN and SYDVKM. CDR3 length equals 14 residues. The CDR3 sequence: CASSPGGNTYEQYF. CDR3 DNA: TGTGCCAGCAGCCCAGGCGGGAACACCTACGAGCAGTACTTC.

This clone was found a few times. The chain links TRBV5-6 to TRBJ1-4, with a weak D call TRBD1 (6 bases). The V end was cut by 6 bases, the J end by 7 bases, with 19 bases between. From germline, CDR1 is SGHDT and CDR2 YYEEEE. The CDR3 contains 15 residues. CDR3 loop: CASTLFRGSGEKLFF. The DNA for the CDR3 is TGTGCCAGCACCCTCTTCAGGGGCTCGGGTGAAAAACTGTTTTTT. Based on the CDR3 plus reference TRBV5-6 and TRBJ1-4, the full variable domain is DAGVTQSPTHLIKTRGQQVTLRCSPKSGHDTVSWYQQALGQGPQFIFQYYEEEERQRGNFPDRFSGHQFPNYSSELNVNALLLGDSALYLCASTLFRGSGEKLFFGSGTQLSVL.

This clone was picked up one time. This chain links TRBV27 with TRBJ1-6; D ambiguous. The length of the CDR3 is 13 residues. Trimming took off 3 bases at V and 7 bases at J, with 7 bases between the two ends. Germline-derived CDR1 and CDR2 are MNHEY and SMNVEV (reference sequence). The CDR3 reads CASSFAENSPLHF. CDR3 coding DNA: TGTGCCAGCAGTTTTGCCGAGAATTCACCCCTCCACTTT.

This chain joins TRBV18 and TRBJ2-1; TRBD2 matches at 11 bases. Trimming removed 7 bases from V and 4 bases from J; junction bases left unmatched: 6. This CDR3 comprises 15 residues. CDR1 and CDR2 from the germline V gene are KGHSH and LQKENI. CDR3 bases: TGTGCCAGCTTGCCTGGGACTAGCGGTTACAATGAGCAGTTCTTC. Residues: CASLPGTSGYNEQFF.

The V gene is TRBV6-5, the J gene TRBJ1-4; 9 bases map to TRBD1. Germline CDR1 MNHEY, CDR2 SVGAGI. J gave up 0 bases and V 4 bases, and 3 bases lay outside the gene matches. The CDR3 sequence is 16 residues long. DNA for the CDR3: TGTGCCAGCAGTTGGGACAGGGTTTCAACTAATGAAAAACTGTTTTTT. Translated: CASSWDRVSTNEKLFF.

This clone has only one observation. The V call is TRBV30, the J call TRBJ2-5; D is unresolved. Trimming shortened V by 0 bases and J by 4 bases, and 12 bases separated the two germline ends. Looked up from germline, CDR1 is GTSNPN and CDR2 is SVGIG (reference sequence). This CDR3 comprises 14 residues. The CDR3 region has the DNA TGTGCCTGGAGTGTACGCCCCTCGGGAGAGACCCAGTACTTC. Translating it yields CAWSVRPSGETQYF.

Concerning this clone: Other DNA sequences in the same sample also yield this CDR3. The rearrangement joins TRBV19 to TRBJ1-2; D is uncertain. The CDR3 is 11 residues long. CDR1 LNHDA and CDR2 SQIVND come from the germline V gene (reference sequence). The V end was cut by 4 bases, the J end by 4 bases, with 4 bases between. As DNA, the CDR3 is TGTGCCAGTAGTAGGGGCTATGGCTACACCTTC. Protein: CASSRGYGYTF.

Only one count was recorded for this clone. V usage is TRBV19 and J usage is TRBJ1-5, with 11 positions matching TRBD1. The trim removed 6 bases at V and 2 bases at J, leaving 9 bases unmatched. The germline CDR1 and CDR2 sequences are LNHDA and SQIVND (reference sequence). This CDR3 region has 17 residues. The CDR3 is CASRQTRTGGGNQPQHF. DNA for the CDR3: TGTGCCAGTAGACAAACCCGGACAGGGGGCGGCAATCAGCCCCAGCATTTT. Full variable domain (remainder filled in from reference TRBV19 and TRBJ1-5): DGGITQSPKYLFRKEGQNVTLSCEQNLNHDAMYWYRQDPGQGLRLIYYSQIVNDFQKGDIAEGYSVSREKKESFPLTVTSAQKNPTAFYLCASRQTRTGGGNQPQHFGDGTRLSIL.

The genes are TRBV9 and TRBJ1-6; weak D call: TRBD1 (5 bases). The CDR3 has 16 residues. The ends were cut back, 4 bases at V and 10 bases at J, with 21 bases in the middle. Germline assignment: CDR1 SGDLS and CDR2 YYNGEE. The CDR3 coding sequence is TGTGCCAGCAGCATACAGGACGGTGGTAGTGACTCACCCCTCCACTTT. Encoded protein: CASSIQDGGSDSPLHF.